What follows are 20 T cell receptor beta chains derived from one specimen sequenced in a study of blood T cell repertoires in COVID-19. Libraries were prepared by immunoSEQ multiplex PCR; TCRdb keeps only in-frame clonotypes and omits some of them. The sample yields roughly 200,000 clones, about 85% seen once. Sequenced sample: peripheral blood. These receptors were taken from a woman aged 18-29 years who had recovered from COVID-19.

The CDR3 spells CASSLSYNEQFF. For the CDR3, the DNA is TGTGCCAGCAGCTTATCGTACAATGAGCAGTTCTTC. This chain connects TRBV11-1 to TRBJ2-1; D gene uncertain. In germline, CDR1 is SGHAT, CDR2 FQDESV (reference sequence). The CDR3 covers 12 residues. With 2 bases removed from V and 4 bases from J, the gap between germline ends came to 3 bases.

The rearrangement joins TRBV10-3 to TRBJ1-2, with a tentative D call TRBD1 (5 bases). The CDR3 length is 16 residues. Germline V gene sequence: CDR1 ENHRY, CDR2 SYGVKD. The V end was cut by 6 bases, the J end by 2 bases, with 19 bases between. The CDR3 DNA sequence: TGTGCCATCAGAGCTACGGCGGGGGGAACAAACTATGGCTACACCTTC. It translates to CAIRATAGGTNYGYTF.

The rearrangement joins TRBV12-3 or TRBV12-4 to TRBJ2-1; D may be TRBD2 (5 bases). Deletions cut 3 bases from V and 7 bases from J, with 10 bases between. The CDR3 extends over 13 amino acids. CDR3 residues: CASSFLGGNEQFF. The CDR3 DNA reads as TGTGCCAGCAGTTTCTTAGGCGGGAATGAGCAGTTCTTC.

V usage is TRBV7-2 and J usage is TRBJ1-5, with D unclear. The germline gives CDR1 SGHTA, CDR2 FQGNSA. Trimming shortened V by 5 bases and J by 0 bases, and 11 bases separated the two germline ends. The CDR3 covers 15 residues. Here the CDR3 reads CASSRTGYSNQPQHF. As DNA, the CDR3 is TGTGCCAGCAGCCGGACGGGGTATAGCAATCAGCCCCAGCATTTT.

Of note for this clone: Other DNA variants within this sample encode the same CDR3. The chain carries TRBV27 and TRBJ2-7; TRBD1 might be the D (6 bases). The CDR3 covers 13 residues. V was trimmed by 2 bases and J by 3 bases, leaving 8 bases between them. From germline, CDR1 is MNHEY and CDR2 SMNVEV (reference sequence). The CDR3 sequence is CASSLAGDYEQYF. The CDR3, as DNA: TGTGCCAGCAGTTTAGCAGGGGACTACGAGCAGTACTTC.

CDR3 coding DNA: TGTGCCAGCTCCAGGGCCAGGGGCGTTCTGAACACTGAAGCTTTCTTT. Its protein product is CASSRARGVLNTEAFF. The gene calls are TRBV18 and TRBJ1-1; a weak D match, TRBD1 (6 bases). Trimming took off 6 bases at V and 0 bases at J, with 17 bases between the two ends. This CDR3 spans 16 amino acids. From germline, CDR1 is KGHSH and CDR2 LQKENI.

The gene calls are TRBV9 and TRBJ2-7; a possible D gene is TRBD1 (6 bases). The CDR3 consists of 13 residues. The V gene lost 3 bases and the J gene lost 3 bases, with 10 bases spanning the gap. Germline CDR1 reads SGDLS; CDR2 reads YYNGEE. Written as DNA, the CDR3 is TGTGCCAGCAGCGGAGGGGGTCGCTACGAGCAGTACTTC. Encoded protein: CASSGGGRYEQYF.

For the CDR3, the DNA is TGTGCCAGCAGCCTCCGTCTAGCGGGAGAGTTTCGATCCTACGAGCAGTACTTC. Protein: CASSLRLAGEFRSYEQYF. The J gene is TRBJ2-7, the V gene TRBV13; 10 bases align to TRBD2. V lost 5 bases to trimming and J lost 1 base; unmatched junction nucleotides: 14. CDR1 and CDR2 from the germline V gene are PRHDT and FYEKMQ (reference sequence). The CDR3 totals 18 residues.

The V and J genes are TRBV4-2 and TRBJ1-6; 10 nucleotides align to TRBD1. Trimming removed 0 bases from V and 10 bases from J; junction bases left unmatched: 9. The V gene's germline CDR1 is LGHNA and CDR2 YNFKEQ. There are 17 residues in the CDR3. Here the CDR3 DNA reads TGTGCCAGCAGCCAAGAAATACGGACAGGGGGTTTCTCACCCCTCCACTTT. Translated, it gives CASSQEIRTGGFSPLHF.

CDR3 loop: CAGAQGIANYGYTF. The CDR3 DNA reads TGTGCCGGAGCTCAGGGAATTGCTAACTATGGCTACACCTTC. The V call is TRBV2, the J call TRBJ1-2, with D perhaps TRBD1 (5 bases). CDR1 and CDR2 (germline): SNHLY, FYNNEI. The CDR3 sequence is 14 residues long. The ends were cut back, 11 bases at V and 0 bases at J, with 16 bases in the middle.

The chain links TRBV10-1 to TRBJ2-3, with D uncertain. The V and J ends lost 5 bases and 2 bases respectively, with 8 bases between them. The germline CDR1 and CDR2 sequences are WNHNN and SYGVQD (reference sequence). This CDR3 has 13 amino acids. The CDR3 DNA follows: TGCGCCAGCAGTTCCCACTACACAGATACGCAGTATTTT. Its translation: CASSSHYTDTQYF.

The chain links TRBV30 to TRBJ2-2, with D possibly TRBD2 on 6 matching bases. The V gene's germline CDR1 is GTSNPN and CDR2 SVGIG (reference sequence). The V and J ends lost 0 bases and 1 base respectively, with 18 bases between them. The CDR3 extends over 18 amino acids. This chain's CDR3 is CAWSVLRGPRENTGELFF. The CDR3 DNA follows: TGTGCCTGGAGTGTACTTCGTGGACCGCGGGAGAACACCGGGGAGCTGTTTTTT.

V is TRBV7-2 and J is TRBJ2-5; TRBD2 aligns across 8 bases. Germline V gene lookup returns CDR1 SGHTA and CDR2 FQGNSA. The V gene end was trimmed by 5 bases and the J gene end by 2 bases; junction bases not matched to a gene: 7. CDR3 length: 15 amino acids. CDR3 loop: CASSILADKQETQYF. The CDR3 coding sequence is TGTGCCAGCAGCATACTAGCGGACAAACAAGAGACCCAGTACTTC.

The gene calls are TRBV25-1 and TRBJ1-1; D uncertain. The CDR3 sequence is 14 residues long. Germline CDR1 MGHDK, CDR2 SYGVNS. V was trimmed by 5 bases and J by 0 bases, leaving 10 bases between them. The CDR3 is CASSPTEVNTEAFF. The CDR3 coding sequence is TGTGCCAGCAGTCCCACAGAAGTGAACACTGAAGCTTTCTTT.

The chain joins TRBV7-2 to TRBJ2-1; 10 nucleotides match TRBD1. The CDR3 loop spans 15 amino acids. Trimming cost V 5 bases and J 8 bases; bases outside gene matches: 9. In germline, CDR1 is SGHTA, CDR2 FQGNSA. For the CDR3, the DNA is TGTGCCAGCAGCCCCCCGGGACAGGGGTATGATGAGCAGTTCTTC. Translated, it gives CASSPPGQGYDEQFF.

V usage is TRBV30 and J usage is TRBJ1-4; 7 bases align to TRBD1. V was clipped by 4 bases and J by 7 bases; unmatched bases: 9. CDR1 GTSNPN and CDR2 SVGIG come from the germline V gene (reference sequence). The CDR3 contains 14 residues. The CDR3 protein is CAWTNTGEAEKLFF. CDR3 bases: TGTGCCTGGACTAATACAGGGGAGGCTGAAAAACTGTTTTTT. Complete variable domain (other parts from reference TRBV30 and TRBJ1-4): SQTIHQWPATLVQPVGSPLSLECTVEGTSNPNLYWYRQAAGRGLQLLFYSVGIGQISSEVPQNLSASRPQDRQFILSSKKLLLSDSGFYLCAWTNTGEAEKLFFGSGTQLSVL.

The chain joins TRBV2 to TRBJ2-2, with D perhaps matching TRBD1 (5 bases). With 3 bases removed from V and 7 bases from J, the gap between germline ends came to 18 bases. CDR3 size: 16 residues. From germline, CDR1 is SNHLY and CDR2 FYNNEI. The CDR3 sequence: CASSEGLGEGHGELFF. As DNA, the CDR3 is TGTGCCAGCAGTGAGGGATTAGGGGAAGGGCACGGGGAGCTGTTTTTT.

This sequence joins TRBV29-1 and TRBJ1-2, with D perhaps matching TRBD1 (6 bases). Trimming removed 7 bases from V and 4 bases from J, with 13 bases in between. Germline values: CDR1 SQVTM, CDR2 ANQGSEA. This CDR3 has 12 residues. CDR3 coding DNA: TGCAGCGCCTCCGGACAGATCTATGGCTACACCTTC. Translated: CSASGQIYGYTF. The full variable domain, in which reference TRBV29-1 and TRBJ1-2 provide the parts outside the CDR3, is SAVISQKPSRDICQRGTSLTIQCQVDSQVTMMFWYRQQPGQSLTLIATANQGSEATYESGFVIDKFPISRPNLTFSTLTVSNMSPEDSSIYLCSASGQIYGYTFGSGTRLTVV.

The CDR3 sequence is CASTWLAGTGELFF. The CDR3 DNA reads as TGTGCCAGCACATGGCTAGCGGGCACCGGGGAGCTGTTTTTT. The rearrangement uses TRBV6-5 and TRBJ2-2; 8 positions match TRBD2. The CDR3 has 14 residues. Per germline, CDR1 MNHEY and CDR2 SVGAGI. V lost 7 bases, J lost 4 bases, and 5 bases stayed unmatched.

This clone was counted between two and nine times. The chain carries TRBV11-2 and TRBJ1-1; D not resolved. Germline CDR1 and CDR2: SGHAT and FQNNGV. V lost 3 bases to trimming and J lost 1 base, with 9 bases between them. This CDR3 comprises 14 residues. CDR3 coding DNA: TGTGCCAGCAGCTTCACGGCAGGGAACACTGAAGCTTTCTTT. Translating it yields CASSFTAGNTEAFF. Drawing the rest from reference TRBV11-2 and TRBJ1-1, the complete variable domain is EAGVAQSPRYKIIEKRQSVAFWCNPISGHATLYWYQQILGQGPKLLIQFQNNGVVDDSQLPKDRFSAERLKGVDSTLKIQPAKLEDSAVYLCASSFTAGNTEAFFGQGTRLTVV.